This T cell receptor beta chain comes out of a study of T cells after posttransplantation cyclophosphamide. After removal of 6 bases from V and 2 bases from J, the junction contained 6 bases not matched to a gene. The CDR3 runs 14 residues. Germline assignment: CDR1 SGHTA and CDR2 FQGNSA. The data were produced by immunoSEQ multiplex PCR, yet TCRdb's version contains in-frame clones alone and is incomplete. Of more than 20,000 clones listed, roughly two thirds are singletons. The source material was memory CD4+ T cells sorted from PBMCs. The TCR originated in a woman between 55 and 75 years old in good health, CMV-negative, and a related stem cell transplant donor. J is TRBJ2-7 and V is TRBV7-2, with 8 bases lining up with TRBD2. The CDR3 region is CASSLGAGAYEQYF. CDR3 sequence (DNA): TGTGCCAGCAGTCTGGGAGCGGGGGCCTACGAGCAGTACTTC. The variable domain in full, with the rest retrieved from reference TRBV7-2 and TRBJ2-7, is GAGVSQSPSNKVTEKGKDVELRCDPISGHTALYWYRQSLGQGLEFLIYFQGNSAPDKSGLPSDRFSAERTGGSVSTLTIQRTQQEDSAVYLCASSLGAGAYEQYFGPGTRLTVT.